A single T cell receptor beta chain is shown here with its context. The target of this receptor is not known. No base quality values were provided; no much bigger clone lies one nucleotide off. From the germline V gene, CDR1 is MNHNS and CDR2 is SASEGT. V is shortened by 0 bases, J by 4 bases, and the region joining them spans 13 bases. From cysteine to phenylalanine, the CDR3 is 16 amino acids long. Kept here is only the CDR3 DNA, which spans 48 bases and is read in frame from base 1. The library was built by means of the immunoSEQ multiplex PCR assay. Held by TCRdb, this immuneACCESS table contains in-frame sequences only and omits some clones. Under half of the omission traces to an unresolved V gene where checked; the cause of the rest is unknown. The sample table holds approximately 69,000 clones, of which 88% were seen once. Clones ranked in the top ten supply less than 5% of the sample. The sample belongs to a study of technical replicates of blood from a few donors listed by TCRdb under 2017.

This receptor was obtained from a human donor in good health. Some clones in this sample may be carry-over from other donors' samples. In this chain, TRBV6-1 is recombined with TRBJ1-5; the D region possibly corresponds to TRBD1 (5 bases align). Source material: PBMCs. Here the CDR3 is given as CASSEAVGGVNQPQHF. The DNA sequence follows: TGTGCCAGCAGTGAAGCGGTTGGGGGGGTTAATCAGCCCCAGCATTTT.